The source of this T cell receptor (beta chain) is a study of tumor and adjacent non-tumor tissue in lung cancer. Study background: About 4.17 million productive TCRbeta reads were obtained per sample on average. Points from the study as a whole: TCR diversity was significantly greater in tumor than normal lung tissue. Tumor TCR diversity, when higher, was linked to shorter survival.

TCRbeta libraries were built with three rounds of nested PCR, modified from ARM-PCR. TCRdb redid the calling of the multiplex PCR reads with MiXCR, one entry per CDR3 protein. The table has roughly 81,000 distinct CDR3 sequences, approximately 71% seen once. RNA was extracted from bulk tissue without any cell sorting. Note on this clonotype: Antigen: not known. Sequence at one end of the junction differs from germline and may be a read error.

This TCR was sampled from a woman aged 70-85 years with non-small cell lung cancer. The sequenced sample was lung tumor tissue.

CDR3: CSVGQSGDTRYF. In DNA, the CDR3 is TGCAGCGTGGGACAGAGTGGGGATACGCGGTATTTT. This chain connects TRBV29-1 to TRBJ2-3; TRBD1 aligns across 7 bases. Germline values: CDR1 SQVTM, CDR2 ANQGSEA. This CDR3 has 12 amino acids.